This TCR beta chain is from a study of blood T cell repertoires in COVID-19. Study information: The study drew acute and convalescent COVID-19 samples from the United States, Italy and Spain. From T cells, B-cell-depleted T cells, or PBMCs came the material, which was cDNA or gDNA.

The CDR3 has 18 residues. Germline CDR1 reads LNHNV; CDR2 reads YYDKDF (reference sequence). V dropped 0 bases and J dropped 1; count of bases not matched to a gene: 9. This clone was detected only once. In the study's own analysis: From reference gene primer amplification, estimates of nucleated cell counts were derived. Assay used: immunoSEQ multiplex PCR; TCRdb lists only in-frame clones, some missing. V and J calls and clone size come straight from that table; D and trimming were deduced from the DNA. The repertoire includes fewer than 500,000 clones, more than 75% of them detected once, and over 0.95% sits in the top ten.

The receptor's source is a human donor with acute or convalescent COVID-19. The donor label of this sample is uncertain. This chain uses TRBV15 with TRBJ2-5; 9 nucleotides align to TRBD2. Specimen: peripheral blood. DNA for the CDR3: TGTGCCACCAGCAGAGAAGGGGGCCTAGCGGGGCCCCAAGAGACCCAGTACTTC. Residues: CATSREGGLAGPQETQYF.